The sequence of this T cell receptor beta chain was determined in a study of T cells in localized non-small cell lung cancer. The table came from immunoSEQ multiplex PCR; TCRdb's copy has only in-frame clones and leaves some out. Seen here are more than 20,000 clones, around 82% observed once, and the top ten hold 4.8%. V lost 6 bases and J 5 bases, leaving 14 bases between the germline ends. The CDR3 has 14 amino acids. Germline assignment: CDR1 LNHNV and CDR2 YYDKDF (reference sequence). This sample comprised PBMCs, obtained before any cancer treatment. V is TRBV15 and J is TRBJ2-1; D uncertain. The TCR sequence derives from a man between 35 and 75 years old with stage II lung adenocarcinoma. The CDR3 loop is CATSTAAGDNEQFF. The CDR3 DNA reads TGTGCCACCAGTACGGCAGCTGGGGACAATGAGCAGTTCTTC.